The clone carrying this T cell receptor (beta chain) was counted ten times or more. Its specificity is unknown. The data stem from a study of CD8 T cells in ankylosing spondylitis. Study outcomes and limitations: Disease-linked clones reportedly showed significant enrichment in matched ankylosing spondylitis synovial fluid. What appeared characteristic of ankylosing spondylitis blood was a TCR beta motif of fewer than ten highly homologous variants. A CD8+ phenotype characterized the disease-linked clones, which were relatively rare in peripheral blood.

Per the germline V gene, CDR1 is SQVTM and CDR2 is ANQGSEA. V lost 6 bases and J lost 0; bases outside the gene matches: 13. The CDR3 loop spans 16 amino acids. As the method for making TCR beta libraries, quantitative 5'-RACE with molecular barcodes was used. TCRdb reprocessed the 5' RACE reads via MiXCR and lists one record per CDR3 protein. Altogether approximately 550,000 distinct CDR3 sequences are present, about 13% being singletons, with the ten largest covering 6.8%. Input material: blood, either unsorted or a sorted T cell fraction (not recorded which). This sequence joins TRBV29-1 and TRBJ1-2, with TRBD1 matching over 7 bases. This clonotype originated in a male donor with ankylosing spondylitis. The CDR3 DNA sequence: TGCAGCGTCATCCCATCGGACAGGACCACTAACTATGGCTACACCTTC. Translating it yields CSVIPSDRTTNYGYTF.